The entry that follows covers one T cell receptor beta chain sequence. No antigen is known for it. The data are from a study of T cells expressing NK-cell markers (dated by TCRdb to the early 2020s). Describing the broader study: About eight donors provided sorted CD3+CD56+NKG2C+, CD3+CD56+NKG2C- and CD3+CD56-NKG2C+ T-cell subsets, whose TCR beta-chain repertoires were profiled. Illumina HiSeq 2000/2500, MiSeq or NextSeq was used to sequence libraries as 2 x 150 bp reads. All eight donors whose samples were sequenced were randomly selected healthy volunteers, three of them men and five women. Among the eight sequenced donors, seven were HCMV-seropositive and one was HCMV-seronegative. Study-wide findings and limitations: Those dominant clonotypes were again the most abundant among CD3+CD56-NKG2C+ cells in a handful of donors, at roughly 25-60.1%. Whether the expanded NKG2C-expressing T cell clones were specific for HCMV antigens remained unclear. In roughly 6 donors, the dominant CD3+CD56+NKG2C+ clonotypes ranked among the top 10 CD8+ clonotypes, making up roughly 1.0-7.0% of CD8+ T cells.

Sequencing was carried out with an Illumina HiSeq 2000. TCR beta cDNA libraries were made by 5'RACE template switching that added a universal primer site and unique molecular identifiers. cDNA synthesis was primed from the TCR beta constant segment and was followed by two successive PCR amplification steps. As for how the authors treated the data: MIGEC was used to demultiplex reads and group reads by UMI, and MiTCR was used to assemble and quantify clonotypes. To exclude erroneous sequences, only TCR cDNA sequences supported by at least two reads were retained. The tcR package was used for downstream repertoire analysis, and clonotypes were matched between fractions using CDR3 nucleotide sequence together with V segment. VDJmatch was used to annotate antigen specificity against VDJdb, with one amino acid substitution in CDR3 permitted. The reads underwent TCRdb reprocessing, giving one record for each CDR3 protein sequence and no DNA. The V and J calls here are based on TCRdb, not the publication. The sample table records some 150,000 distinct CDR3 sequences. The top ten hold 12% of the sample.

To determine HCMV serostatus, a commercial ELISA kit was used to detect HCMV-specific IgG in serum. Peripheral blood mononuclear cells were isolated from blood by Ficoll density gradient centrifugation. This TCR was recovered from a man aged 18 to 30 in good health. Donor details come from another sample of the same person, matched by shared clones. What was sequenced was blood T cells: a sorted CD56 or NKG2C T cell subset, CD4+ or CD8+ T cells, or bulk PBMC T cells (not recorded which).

The CDR3 sequence is CASTGTSGSYNEQFF. In this chain, TRBV11-3 is recombined with TRBJ2-1; TCRdb's D call, TRBD2, is unchecked because there is no DNA. The CDR3 spans 15 residues, from the cysteine through the phenylalanine. Nucleotide data are not available. The germline V gene provides CDR1 SGHNT and CDR2 YENEEA.